This entry lists 26 T cell receptor beta chains sequenced from one sample in a study of a mutant IDH1 vaccine in newly diagnosed glioma. Indicated time point: week 5, during vaccination. One vaccine dose held 300 ug of mutant IDH1 20-mer peptide and came with topical imiquimod. These receptors are not linked to any known antigen. Repertoires were generated with immunoSEQ multiplex PCR, while TCRdb's copy carries only in-frame clones and drops some. The table has some 42,000 clones, roughly 85% seen once. Sequenced here: PBMCs, sampled from a glioma patient whose treatment included an IDH1 peptide vaccine. Receptors were obtained from a man between 35 and 55 years old with glioma.

The V call is TRBV19, the J call TRBJ2-5; D not certain. The CDR3 totals 17 residues. Germline-derived CDR1 and CDR2 are LNHDA and SQIVND (reference sequence). Trimming took off 2 bases at V and 1 base at J, with 17 bases between the two ends. CDR3 region: CASSIRGSGSRQETQYF. DNA of the CDR3: TGTGCCAGTAGTATACGAGGTTCGGGCAGCCGCCAAGAGACCCAGTACTTC.

V usage is TRBV20-1 and J usage is TRBJ1-2, with D perhaps matching TRBD1 (5 bases). V gave up 2 bases and J gave up 8 bases, with 9 bases separating them. The CDR3 covers 11 residues. The germline V gene encodes CDR1 DFQATT and CDR2 SNEGSKA (reference sequence). The CDR3 bases are TGCAGTGCTAGACAGGGTGCCGGCTACACCTTC. Protein product: CSARQGAGYTF.

The sample holds one count of this clone. This chain links TRBV13 with TRBJ1-2, with D possibly matching TRBD1 (5 bases). Germline lookup yields CDR1 PRHDT and CDR2 FYEKMQ (reference sequence). Trimming removed 5 bases at V and 1 base at J, with 17 bases between. This CDR3 is built from 16 residues. CDR3 DNA: TGTGCCAGCAGCGGGTTCAGGGCCCTCCTTAACTATGGCTACACCTTC. Translating it yields CASSGFRALLNYGYTF.

The chain joins TRBV4-1 to TRBJ2-5, with 12 bases that match TRBD1. V dropped 3 bases and J dropped 5; count of bases not matched to a gene: 7. This CDR3 region has 16 residues. The V gene's germline CDR1 is MGHRA and CDR2 YSYEKL. CDR3 nucleotide sequence: TGCGCCAGCAGCCATGCTGGGGGACAGGGGGCGGAGACCCAGTACTTC. Encoded protein: CASSHAGGQGAETQYF.

In its sample, this clone was seen a few times. The V call is TRBV7-2, the J call TRBJ1-5, with D possibly matching TRBD1 (5 bases). Trimming pared 6 bases from V and 6 bases from J, leaving 12 bases between. Per the germline V gene, CDR1 is SGHTA and CDR2 is FQGNSA. This CDR3 spans 13 amino acids. The CDR3 loop reads CASRIRDSQPQHF. In DNA form, the CDR3 reads TGTGCCAGCAGAATCAGGGATAGTCAGCCCCAGCATTTT.

The genes are TRBV6-5 and TRBJ2-3; D is possibly TRBD1 (7 bases). Germline CDR1 and CDR2: MNHEY and SVGAGI. Deletions cut 5 bases from V and 4 bases from J, with 16 bases between. CDR3 length: 15 amino acids. The CDR3 DNA sequence: TGTGCCAGCAGTCGAGGGGGGACAGAGGCAGATACGCAGTATTTT. It encodes CASSRGGTEADTQYF.

V and J are TRBV6-1 and TRBJ2-1; 11 positions agree with TRBD2. The germline gives CDR1 MNHNS, CDR2 SASEGT. The junction had 0 bases not matched to a gene; V was cut back by 0 bases and J by 5 bases. The length of the CDR3 is 15 residues. In DNA, the CDR3 is TGTGCCAGCAGTGAAGCGACTAGCGGGAACAATGAGCAGTTCTTC. Amino acid sequence: CASSEATSGNNEQFF.

The rearrangement links TRBV21-1 to TRBJ2-3; the tabulated D call, TRBD2, remains unverified against the DNA. TRBV21-1 is termed a pseudogene. The CDR3 has 17 amino acids. DNA of the CDR3: TGTGCCAGCAGCAAAGGAGGGACTAGGAGCCCCAATAGTACGCAGTATTTT. It is translated as CASSKGGTRSPNSTQYF.

This clone has just one count. The rearrangement uses TRBV9 and TRBJ2-1; TRBD1 agrees at 9 bases. Germline V gene data show CDR1 as SGDLS and CDR2 as YYNGEE. This CDR3 has 16 residues. V gave up 2 bases and J gave up 12 bases; unmatched junction bases: 15. This chain's CDR3 is CASSVGSSGQGPLQFF. DNA for the CDR3: TGTGCCAGCAGCGTTGGAAGTTCGGGACAGGGCCCCTTGCAGTTCTTC. Using reference TRBV9 and TRBJ2-1 for the parts outside the CDR3, the full variable domain is DSGVTQTPKHLITATGQRVTLRCSPRSGDLSVYWYQQSLDQGLQFLIQYYNGEERAKGNILERFSAQQFPDLHSELNLSSLELGDSALYFCASSVGSSGQGPLQFFGPGTRLTVL.

The chain links TRBV6-5 to TRBJ2-4; 9 bases map to TRBD1. V trimming: 6 bases; J trimming: 0 bases; junction bases outside the gene matches: 3. CDR1 MNHEY and CDR2 SVGAGI come from the germline V gene. The CDR3 loop spans 15 amino acids. The CDR3 is CASSQDRGAKNIQYF. CDR3 sequence (DNA): TGTGCCAGCAGCCAGGACAGGGGAGCCAAAAACATTCAGTACTTC.

V gene TRBV6-1 combines with J gene TRBJ2-1; 12 bases are a match to TRBD2. Germline assignment: CDR1 MNHNS and CDR2 SASEGT. This CDR3 comprises 13 residues. The V and J ends lost 7 bases and 8 bases, in that order; junction bases with no gene match: 3. CDR3: CASKLAGGDEQFF. CDR3 nucleotide sequence: TGTGCCAGCAAACTAGCGGGAGGAGATGAGCAGTTCTTC.

This sequence joins TRBV6-1 and TRBJ2-3; 9 bases fit TRBD1. V lost 5 bases and J lost 1; bases outside the gene matches: 4. The germline V gene has CDR1 MNHNS and CDR2 SASEGT. CDR3 size: 15 residues. Written as DNA, the CDR3 is TGTGCCAGCAGTAAACGGACAGGGGGCACAGATACGCAGTATTTT. This gives the protein CASSKRTGGTDTQYF.

The chain uses TRBV19 and TRBJ2-1, with 7 bases matching TRBD2. CDR1 is LNHDA, CDR2 SQIVND, per germline (reference sequence). The CDR3 length is 14 residues. The J segment lost 3 bases and the V segment lost 6 bases, leaving 5 bases of the junction unmatched. The CDR3 protein is CASSWGGRYNEQFF. In DNA form, the CDR3 reads TGTGCCAGTAGCTGGGGGGGTCGCTACAATGAGCAGTTCTTC.

The gene calls are TRBV11-2 and TRBJ2-7; D remains unclear. The CDR3 has 14 residues. Germline V lookup: CDR1 SGHAT, CDR2 FQNNGV. The V end lost 5 bases, the J end lost 1 base, and 12 bases lay between the germline ends. The CDR3 nucleotides are TGTGCCAGCAGCCAACAGCTGGGGTCCTACGAGCAGTACTTC. Encoded protein: CASSQQLGSYEQYF.

This clone was recorded once. The V gene is TRBV28, the J gene TRBJ2-3, with a weak D call TRBD2 (6 bases). Trimming cost V 3 bases and J 4 bases, with 14 bases left between them. Germline V gene lookup returns CDR1 MDHEN and CDR2 SYDVKM. The CDR3 is made up of 15 amino acids. The CDR3 loop reads CASSFWSSASDTQYF. In DNA form, the CDR3 reads TGTGCCAGCAGTTTTTGGTCTAGCGCGTCAGATACGCAGTATTTT.

This chain connects TRBV28 to TRBJ2-7; 9 positions match TRBD1. Germline V gene data show CDR1 as MDHEN and CDR2 as SYDVKM. The CDR3 extends over 13 amino acids. The V segment lost 7 bases and the J segment 4 bases; nucleotides outside the gene matches: 5. The CDR3 DNA sequence: TGTGCCAGCAAAACAGGGGGCCGATACGAGCAGTACTTC. Its translation is CASKTGGRYEQYF.

This clone was seen a handful of times. The V and J genes are TRBV1 and TRBJ2-7; no DNA check was done on the table's D call, TRBD1. TRBV1 is labeled a pseudogene. CDR3 length equals 15 residues. CDR3 coding DNA: TGCACCAGCAGTAACCTAAAAGGGACAGGGTTTGAGCAGTACTTC. This encodes CTSSNLKGTGFEQYF.

The chain carries TRBV5-1 and TRBJ2-5; tentatively, D is TRBD2 (6 bases). The germline V gene encodes CDR1 SGHRS and CDR2 YFSETQ. This CDR3 contains 15 residues. V was cut by 0 bases and J by 4 bases, with 13 bases left in between. CDR3 region: CASSLARRDRETQYF. The DNA of the CDR3 is TGCGCCAGCAGCTTGGCCAGGAGGGATAGAGAGACCCAGTACTTC.

CDR3 DNA sequence: TGTGCCATCAGTGATACTAGCGGGACCTACGAGCAGTACTTC. Residues: CAISDTSGTYEQYF. The V call is TRBV10-3, the J call TRBJ2-7, with 10 bases lining up with TRBD2. The CDR3 has 14 amino acids. V lost 3 bases to trimming and J lost 2 bases; unmatched junction nucleotides: 1. The germline gives CDR1 ENHRY, CDR2 SYGVKD.

The rearrangement uses TRBV7-2 and TRBJ2-7; D not certain. The germline V gene encodes CDR1 SGHTA and CDR2 FQGNSA. V gave up 2 bases and J gave up 4 bases, with 9 bases separating them. CDR3 size: 13 residues. The CDR3 nucleotides are TGTGCCAGCAGCTTACATGCCAGTTACGAGCAGTACTTC. Amino acid sequence: CASSLHASYEQYF.

A note on this clone: Germline and junction disagree at one end, which may indicate a read error. The gene calls are TRBV7-7 and TRBJ2-5, with 9 bases lining up with TRBD2. Germline V lookup: CDR1 SSHAT, CDR2 FNYEAQ (reference sequence). The CDR3 has 15 amino acids. CDR3 loop: CASSLAAGGGETQYF. The CDR3 DNA reads as TGTGCTAGCAGCTTAGCCGCGGGAGGGGGAGAGACCCAGTACTTC.

This clone was recorded once. The rearrangement joins TRBV9 to TRBJ2-2, with D possibly TRBD1 on 8 matching bases. The CDR3 extends over 17 amino acids. V lost 6 bases to trimming and J lost 4 bases, with 22 bases between them. Germline V gene lookup returns CDR1 SGDLS and CDR2 YYNGEE. The CDR3 reads CASNTGGALIGTGELFF. DNA of the CDR3: TGTGCCAGCAATACAGGGGGGGCCCTAATTGGCACCGGGGAGCTGTTTTTT.

This chain connects TRBV11-2 to TRBJ1-3; D remains unclear. The CDR3 totals 16 residues. Germline CDR1 SGHAT, CDR2 FQNNGV. Deletions cut 5 bases from V and 0 bases from J, with 14 bases between. CDR3 region: CASSKSRQTSGNTIYF. The CDR3 DNA is TGTGCCAGCAGCAAGAGCCGTCAAACCTCTGGAAACACCATATATTTT.

This chain uses TRBV25-1 with TRBJ2-6; 8 nucleotides agree with TRBD1. The J segment lost 2 bases and the V segment lost 5 bases, leaving 8 bases of the junction unmatched. The CDR3 totals 17 residues. Germline lookup yields CDR1 MGHDK and CDR2 SYGVNS. The CDR3 region has the DNA TGTGCCAGCAGTTCACAGACAGGGGCCCCTGGGGCCAACGTCCTGACTTTC. Protein product: CASSSQTGAPGANVLTF.

The chain carries TRBV19 and TRBJ2-1; 13 bases match TRBD2. The CDR3 loop spans 14 amino acids. V was clipped by 6 bases and J by 10 bases; unmatched bases: 6. Germline CDR1 is LNHDA and CDR2 is SQIVND (reference sequence). This CDR3 reads CASSRTSGSREQFF. In nucleotides, the CDR3 is TGTGCCAGTAGCCGGACTAGCGGGAGCCGAGAGCAGTTCTTC. The full variable domain, rest sourced from reference TRBV19 and TRBJ2-1, is DGGITQSPKYLFRKEGQNVTLSCEQNLNHDAMYWYRQDPGQGLRLIYYSQIVNDFQKGDIAEGYSVSREKKESFPLTVTSAQKNPTAFYLCASSRTSGSREQFFGPGTRLTVL.

For this clone: A read error may produce the germline difference seen at one junction end. This rearrangement joins TRBV28 to TRBJ2-7; D may be TRBD1 or TRBD2 (5 bases each). CDR1 is MDHEN, CDR2 SYDVKM, per germline. This CDR3 comprises 15 residues. The CDR3 region has the DNA TGTGCCAGCAGTCAACCCCGTTCGAGCGGAGCAGTCGGGGCCTTC. It is translated as CASSQPRSSGAVGAF.